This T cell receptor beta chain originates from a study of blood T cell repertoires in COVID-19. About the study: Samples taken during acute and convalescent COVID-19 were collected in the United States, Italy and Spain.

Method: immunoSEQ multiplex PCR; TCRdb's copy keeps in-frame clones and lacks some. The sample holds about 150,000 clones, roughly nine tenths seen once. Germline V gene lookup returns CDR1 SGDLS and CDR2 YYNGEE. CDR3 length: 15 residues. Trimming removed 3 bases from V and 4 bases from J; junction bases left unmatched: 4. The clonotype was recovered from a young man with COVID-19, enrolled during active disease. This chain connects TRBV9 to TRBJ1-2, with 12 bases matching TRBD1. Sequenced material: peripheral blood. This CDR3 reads CASSEGQGAFYGYTF. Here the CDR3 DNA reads TGTGCCAGCAGCGAGGGACAGGGGGCGTTCTATGGCTACACCTTC.